Following are 12 T cell receptor beta chains from one sample sequenced in a study of T cells in Graves' hyperthyroidism and ophthalmopathy. TCR beta CDR3 sequences were amplified from RNA transcripts. Researchers ran a first-round RT-PCR on the TCR CDR3 using the HTBI primer set. In TCRdb, the multiplex PCR reads were re-called with MiXCR into one record per CDR3 protein. The repertoire has 200,000 to 250,000 distinct CDR3 sequences, about a sixth of them found once; the top ten carry around 28%. Sequencing used blood. These receptor sequences come from a woman under 30 with Graves' ophthalmopathy.

This clonotype was recorded at least ten times. The chain recombines TRBV28 with TRBJ1-5; unclear D gene. The ends were cut back, 6 bases at V and 2 bases at J, with 8 bases in the middle. CDR3 size: 13 residues. Germline CDR1 is MDHEN and CDR2 is SYDVKM. CDR3 amino acids: CASRIGGNQPQHF. The DNA of the CDR3 is TGTGCCAGCAGAATTGGTGGCAATCAGCCCCAGCATTTT.

This clonotype showed up many times. The chain is built from TRBV3-1 and TRBJ2-3, with a tentative D call TRBD1 (6 bases). The germline V and J ends were trimmed by 6 bases and 4 bases, with 11 bases remaining between them. The germline CDR1 and CDR2 sequences are LGHDT and YNNKEL (reference sequence). CDR3 length equals 13 residues. The CDR3 DNA sequence: TGTGCCAGCAGTCTACAGGGCCCAGATACGCAGTATTTT. Protein sequence: CASSLQGPDTQYF.

This clonotype was detected ten times or more. The chain links TRBV7-2 to TRBJ2-3; TRBD1 is a possible D gene (5 bases). Germline-derived CDR1 and CDR2 are SGHTA and FQGNSA. The CDR3 loop spans 16 amino acids. V was shortened by 0 bases and J by 6 bases, with 16 bases between the two germline ends. CDR3 region: CASSLAVQGVTDTQYF. The CDR3 nucleotides are TGTGCCAGCAGCTTAGCCGTTCAAGGGGTTACCGATACGCAGTATTTT.

This clonotype was detected ten times or more. This chain's CDR3 is CASSPPWVAGAGEQFF. The CDR3 nucleotides are TGTGCCAGCAGTCCACCCTGGGTAGCGGGAGCTGGTGAGCAGTTCTTC. V gene TRBV9 combines with J gene TRBJ2-1; 9 positions match TRBD2. The germline V gene encodes CDR1 SGDLS and CDR2 YYNGEE. Trimming at V came to 5 bases and at J to 9 bases, leaving 15 bases not matched to a gene. CDR3 length: 16 amino acids.

In the case of this clonotype: This may be a read error, as it is one base from a much larger clone. This chain uses TRBV5-5 with TRBJ1-6, with D unclear. The length of the CDR3 is 15 residues. V lost 1 base, J lost 10 bases, and 15 bases lay in between. CDR1 is SGHKS, CDR2 YYEKEE, per germline (reference sequence). The DNA of the CDR3 is TGTGCCAGCAGCTTGAGGGAGGGCGGGGTGTCACCCCTCCACTTT. It translates to CASSLREGGVSPLHF.

A single count supports this clonotype. The gene calls are TRBV28 and TRBJ2-1; 14 bases are shared with TRBD2. Germline V gives CDR1 MDHEN, CDR2 SYDVKM. This CDR3 is built from 16 residues. V dropped 5 bases and J dropped 8; count of bases not matched to a gene: 8. CDR3 sequence (DNA): TGTGCCAGCAGTACGACTAGCGGGAGGGGTTGGGATGAGCAGTTCTTC. This sequence encodes CASSTTSGRGWDEQFF.

This clonotype appeared many times. This sequence joins TRBV4-1 and TRBJ1-2, with 10 bases matching TRBD1. The germline gives CDR1 MGHRA, CDR2 YSYEKL. This CDR3 comprises 16 residues. Trimming removed 0 bases from V and 4 bases from J; junction bases left unmatched: 5. The CDR3 DNA reads as TGCGCCAGCAGCCAAGAGAGACAGGGGGCAGGCTATGGCTACACCTTC. It encodes CASSQERQGAGYGYTF.

This clonotype was observed many times. The CDR3 spells CSASPRRGAPGTGELFF. The CDR3 coding sequence is TGCAGTGCTAGTCCTCGCCGGGGGGCCCCGGGCACCGGGGAGCTGTTTTTT. V and J are TRBV20-1 and TRBJ2-2, with a tentative D call TRBD2 (7 bases). CDR1 and CDR2 (germline): DFQATT, SNEGSKA (reference sequence). This CDR3 region has 17 residues. V was pared by 3 bases and J by 4 bases, with 21 bases between.

This clonotype has at least ten counts. The chain uses TRBV12-3 or TRBV12-4 and TRBJ2-7; TRBD2 matches 7 bases. Trimming cost V 1 base and J 2 bases; bases outside gene matches: 8. The CDR3 contains 16 residues. The CDR3 region is CASSLVSSGVTYEQYF. The CDR3 region has the DNA TGTGCCAGCAGTTTAGTGTCCAGCGGGGTCACCTACGAGCAGTACTTC.

The table lists this clonotype with many counts. V usage is TRBV7-6 and J usage is TRBJ2-1, with 10 bases identical to TRBD2. The length of the CDR3 is 16 residues. Germline V gene data show CDR1 as SGHVS and CDR2 as FNYEAQ. The J segment lost 4 bases and the V segment lost 1 base, leaving 4 bases of the junction unmatched. The CDR3 coding sequence is TGTGCCAGCAGCTTAGAGGGACTAGCGCTTTACAATGAGCAGTTCTTC. This gives the protein CASSLEGLALYNEQFF. The variable domain in full, with the rest retrieved from reference TRBV7-6 and TRBJ2-1, is GAGVSQSPRYKVTKRGQDVALRCDPISGHVSLYWYRQALGQGPEFLTYFNYEAQQDKSGLPNDRFSAERPEGSISTLTIQRTEQRDSAMYRCASSLEGLALYNEQFFGPGTRLTVL.

The rearrangement joins TRBV2 to TRBJ2-7; 11 positions agree with TRBD2. J was trimmed by 5 bases and V by 3 bases; bases with no gene match: 6. Germline V gene lookup returns CDR1 SNHLY and CDR2 FYNNEI. CDR3 length: 15 amino acids. CDR3 DNA sequence: TGTGCCAGCAGTGAGACTAGCGGGATTCGGAACGAGCAGTACTTC. This codes for CASSETSGIRNEQYF.

This clonotype showed up many times. The rearrangement joins TRBV10-3 to TRBJ2-7; tentatively, D is TRBD1 (7 bases). The CDR3 totals 15 residues. The V and J ends lost 4 bases and 6 bases respectively, with 19 bases between them. Germline assignment: CDR1 ENHRY and CDR2 SYGVKD. CDR3 nucleotides: TGTGCCATCAGTGGGACTAAGGGGGCTTTGCTCGAGCAGTACTTC. Protein sequence: CAISGTKGALLEQYF.